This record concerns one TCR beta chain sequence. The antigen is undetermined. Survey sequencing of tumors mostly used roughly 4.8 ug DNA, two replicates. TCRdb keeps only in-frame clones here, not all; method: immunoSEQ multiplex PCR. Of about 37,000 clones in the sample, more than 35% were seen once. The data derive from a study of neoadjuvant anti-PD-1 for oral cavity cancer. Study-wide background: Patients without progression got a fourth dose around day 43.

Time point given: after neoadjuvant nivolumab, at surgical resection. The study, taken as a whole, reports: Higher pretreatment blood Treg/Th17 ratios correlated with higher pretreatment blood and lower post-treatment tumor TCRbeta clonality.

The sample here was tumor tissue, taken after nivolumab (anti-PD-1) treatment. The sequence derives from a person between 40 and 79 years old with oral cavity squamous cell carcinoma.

CDR3 loop: CSARDYFPAFF. The CDR3, as DNA: TGCAGTGCTAGAGACTATTTCCCAGCTTTCTTT. The chain carries TRBV20-1 and TRBJ1-1; D uncertain. Trimming pared 0 bases from V and 10 bases from J, leaving 9 bases between. The CDR3 runs to 11 residues. Germline V gene data show CDR1 as DFQATT and CDR2 as SNEGSKA (reference sequence).